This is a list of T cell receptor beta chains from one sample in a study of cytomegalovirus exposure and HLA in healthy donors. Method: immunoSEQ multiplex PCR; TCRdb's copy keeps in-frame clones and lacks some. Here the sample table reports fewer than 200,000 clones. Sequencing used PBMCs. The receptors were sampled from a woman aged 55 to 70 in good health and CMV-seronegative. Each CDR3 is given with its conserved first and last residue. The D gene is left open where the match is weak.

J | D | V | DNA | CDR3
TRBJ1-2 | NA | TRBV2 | TGTGCCAGCACTCGGGAGGGGAATGGCTACACCTTC | CASTREGNGYTF
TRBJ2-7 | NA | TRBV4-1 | TGCGCCAGCAGTGTTACCAGGGAAAAGGCCTACGAGCAGTACTTC | CASSVTREKAYEQYF
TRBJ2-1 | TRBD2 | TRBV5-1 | TGCGCCAGCAGCTTAGGCGGGAGTACCTACAATGAGCAGTTCTTC | CASSLGGSTYNEQFF
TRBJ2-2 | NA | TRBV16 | TGTGCCAGCAGCCAGCGAAACACCGGGGAGCTGTTTTTT | CASSQRNTGELFF
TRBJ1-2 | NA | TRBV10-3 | TGTGCCATCGAAGACACGGAAGTCTATGGCTACACCTTC | CAIEDTEVYGYTF
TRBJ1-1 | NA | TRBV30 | TGTGCCTGGTACAGGGTAATGAACACTGAAGCTTTCTTT | CAWYRVMNTEAFF
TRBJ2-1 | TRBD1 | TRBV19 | TGTGCCAGTAGTGCCCGGACAGGGGGAAGATTTAATGAGCAGTTCTTC | CASSARTGGRFNEQFF
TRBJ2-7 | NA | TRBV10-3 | TGTGCCATCAGTGGATTCGGCAGGGACGAGCAGTACTTC | CAISGFGRDEQYF
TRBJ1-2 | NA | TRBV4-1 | TGCGCCAGCAGCGGCTTTGGGACACGTGCTAACTATGGCTACACCTTC | CASSGFGTRANYGYTF
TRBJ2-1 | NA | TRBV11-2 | TGTGCCAGCAGCCATAGTGCGGGTCGCGGGGGCCTTAGAAATGAGCAGTTCTTC | CASSHSAGRGGLRNEQFF
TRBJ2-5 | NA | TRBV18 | TGTGCCAGCTCACCATACGGAGAGACCCAGTACTTC | CASSPYGETQYF
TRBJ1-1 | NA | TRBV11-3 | TGTGCCAGCAGGAGGGATTTCAACACTGAAGCTTTCTTT | CASRRDFNTEAFF
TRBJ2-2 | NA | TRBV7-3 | TGTGCCAGCACCCAACGGGGTACCGGGGAGCTGTTTTTT | CASTQRGTGELFF
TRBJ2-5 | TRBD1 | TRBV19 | TGTGCCAGTAGTCCCAGAGCCGGGACAGCGACCCTCCAACGGGAGACCCAGTACTTC | CASSPRAGTATLQRETQYF
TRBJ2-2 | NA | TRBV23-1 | TGCGCCAGCAGTCACTCGCGGGGGCCAAACACCGGGGAGCTGTTTTTT | CASSHSRGPNTGELFF
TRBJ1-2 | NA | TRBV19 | TGTGCCAGTGGCGGCAGCTATGGCTACACCTTC | CASGGSYGYTF
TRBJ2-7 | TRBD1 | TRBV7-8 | TGTGCCAGCAGCTTAGGTGACAGGGGGGGTAGTTACGAGCAGTACTTC | CASSLGDRGGSYEQYF
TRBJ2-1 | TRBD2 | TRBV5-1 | TGCGCCAGCAGCAAGACGGGACTAGCACATGAGCAGTTCTTC | CASSKTGLAHEQFF
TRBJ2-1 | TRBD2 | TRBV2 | TGTGCCAGCAAGGGGGTCGGGACTAGCGGGACGAGCTCCTACAATGAGCAGTTCTTC | CASKGVGTSGTSSYNEQFF
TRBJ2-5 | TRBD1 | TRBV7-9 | TGTGCCAGCAGCCACAGGGGGCCCGGGATGGGCCAGTACTTC | CASSHRGPGMGQYF
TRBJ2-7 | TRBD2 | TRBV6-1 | TGTGCCAGTAGCGAAGGGGGACTAGCGGGAGGGGGTCCCCTCTACGAGCAGTACTTC | CASSEGGLAGGGPLYEQYF
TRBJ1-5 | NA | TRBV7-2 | TGTGCCAGCAGCTTAGTGGAAGCCAGGGCGGGGCAGCCCCAGCATTTT | CASSLVEARAGQPQHF
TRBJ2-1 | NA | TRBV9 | TGTGCCAGCAGCGTTGGGGGAGGCGTAGACAATGAGCAGTTCTTC | CASSVGGGVDNEQFF
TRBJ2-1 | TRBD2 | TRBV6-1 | TGTGCCAGCAGTGAAGCGCGGGCTAGCGGAATCAATGAGCAGTTCTTC | CASSEARASGINEQFF
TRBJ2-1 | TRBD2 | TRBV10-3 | TGTGCCATCAGTACTAGCGGTCCCTACAATGAGCAGTTCTTC | CAISTSGPYNEQFF
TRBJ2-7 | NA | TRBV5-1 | TGCGCCAGCAAGTCGGCTAGACCCGGAACCTACGAGCAGTACTTC | CASKSARPGTYEQYF
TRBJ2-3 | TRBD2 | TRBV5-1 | TGCGCCAGCAGCTTACTAGCGGGCCCGGGAGATACGCAGTATTTT | CASSLLAGPGDTQYF
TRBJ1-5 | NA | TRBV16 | TGTGCCAGCAGCCCTGACAGTCCCAATCAGCCCCAGCATTTT | CASSPDSPNQPQHF
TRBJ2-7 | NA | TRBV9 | TGTGCCAGCAGCGACCATTACAGGGAGGGAGGGACCTACGAGCAGTACTTC | CASSDHYREGGTYEQYF
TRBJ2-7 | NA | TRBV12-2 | TGTGCAAGTCGCCGGGGACTAGCCTACGAGCAGTACTTC | CASRRGLAYEQYF
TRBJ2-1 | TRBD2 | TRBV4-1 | TGCGCCAGCAGCCAAGTCCCCTTGAGCGGGGGACACAATGAGCAGTTCTTC | CASSQVPLSGGHNEQFF
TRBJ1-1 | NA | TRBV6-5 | TGTGCCAGCACCCGGACAGTGAACACTGAAGCTTTCTTT | CASTRTVNTEAFF
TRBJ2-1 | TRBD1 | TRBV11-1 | TGTGCCAGCAGTTTTACACAGGGGATCCCTATCAATGAGCAGTTCTTC | CASSFTQGIPINEQFF
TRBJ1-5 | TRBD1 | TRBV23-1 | TGCGCCAAGCCGGGACAGTGTAGCAATCAGCCCCAGCATTTT | CAKPGQCSNQPQHF
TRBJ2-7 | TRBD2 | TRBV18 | TGTGCCAGCTCACCGTTACTAGCGGGACTCTACGAGCAGTACTTC | CASSPLLAGLYEQYF
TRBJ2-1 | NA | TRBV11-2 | TGTGCCAGCAGCTTAGATCCCCCGGGGGGCCTCGGGTCCTACAATGAGCAGTTCTTC | CASSLDPPGGLGSYNEQFF
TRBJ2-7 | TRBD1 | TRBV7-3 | TGTGCCAGCAGCTTAGGTCCCCAGGGGGCCGGCGAGCAGTACTTC | CASSLGPQGAGEQYF
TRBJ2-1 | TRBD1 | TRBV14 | TGTGCCAGCAGCCAAATTTACAGGGGTGAGACCTACAATGAGCAGTTCTTC | CASSQIYRGETYNEQFF
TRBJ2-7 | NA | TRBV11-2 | TGTGCCAGCAGCAGCGGGACAGGCCGCTCCTACGAGCAGTACTTC | CASSSGTGRSYEQYF
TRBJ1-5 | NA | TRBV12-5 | TGTGCTAGTGGTTTGTCCGGGGGAAACAGGCCCCAGCATTTT | CASGLSGGNRPQHF
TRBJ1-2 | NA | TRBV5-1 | TGCGCCAGCAGCTCGGCGACAGCTAACTATGGCTACACCTTC | CASSSATANYGYTF
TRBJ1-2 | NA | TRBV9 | TGTGCCAGCAGCGTAGCCGGGAAGCCCTATGGCTACACCTTC | CASSVAGKPYGYTF
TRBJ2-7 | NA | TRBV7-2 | TGTGCCAGCAGCCGAGGACGGACGGGGGAGCAGTACTTC | CASSRGRTGEQYF
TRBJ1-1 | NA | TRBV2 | TGTGCCAGCAGTATTCAGGGTCTGGTCTTAAACACTGAAGCTTTCTTT | CASSIQGLVLNTEAFF
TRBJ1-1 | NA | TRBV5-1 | TGCGCCAGCAGCTTGTTTGGCAGCACTGAAGCTTTCTTT | CASSLFGSTEAFF
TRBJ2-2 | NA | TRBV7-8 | TGTGCCAGCAGCTCCAGGGGAATCACCGGGGAGCTGTTTTTT | CASSSRGITGELFF
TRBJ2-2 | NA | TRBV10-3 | TGTGCCATCAGCTTACAGGGATATACCGGGGAGCTGTTTTTT | CAISLQGYTGELFF
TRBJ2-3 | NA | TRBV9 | TGTGCCAGCAGCCCCCGAGGTAGCCACACAGATACGCAGTATTTT | CASSPRGSHTDTQYF
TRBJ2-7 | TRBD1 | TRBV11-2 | TGTGCCAGCAGCTCCGACAGGGTGACCTCCTACGAGCAGTACTTC | CASSSDRVTSYEQYF
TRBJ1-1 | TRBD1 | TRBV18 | TGTGCCAGCTCCCTCGGACAGGGCGGTAGAATGAACACTGAAGCTTTCTTT | CASSLGQGGRMNTEAFF
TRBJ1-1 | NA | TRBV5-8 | TGTGCCAGCAGCTCGTGGGAGGTGATTGGGGTAGACACTGAAGCTTTCTTT | CASSSWEVIGVDTEAFF
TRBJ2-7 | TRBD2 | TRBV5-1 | TGCGCCAGCAGCCCGCGGGGGGGGGCCTCCTACGAGCAGTACTTC | CASSPRGGASYEQYF
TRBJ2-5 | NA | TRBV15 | TGTGCCACCAGCAGAGGGAGCGGGCTAGCAGAGACCCAGTACTTC | CATSRGSGLAETQYF
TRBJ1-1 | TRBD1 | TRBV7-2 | TGTGCCAGCAGCCCTAGGACAGGGAAGGGAACTGAAGCTTTCTTT | CASSPRTGKGTEAFF
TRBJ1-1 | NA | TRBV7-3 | TGTGCCAGCAGCCCCGGACGCAGGGATGGGACTGAAGCTTTCTTT | CASSPGRRDGTEAFF
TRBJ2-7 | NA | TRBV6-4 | TGTGCCAGCACCGGTTGCGAGCAGTACTTC | CASTGCEQYF
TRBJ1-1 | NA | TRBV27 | TGTGCCAGCAGTCCCTCAGGGGTAGAGGCTTTCTTT | CASSPSGVEAFF